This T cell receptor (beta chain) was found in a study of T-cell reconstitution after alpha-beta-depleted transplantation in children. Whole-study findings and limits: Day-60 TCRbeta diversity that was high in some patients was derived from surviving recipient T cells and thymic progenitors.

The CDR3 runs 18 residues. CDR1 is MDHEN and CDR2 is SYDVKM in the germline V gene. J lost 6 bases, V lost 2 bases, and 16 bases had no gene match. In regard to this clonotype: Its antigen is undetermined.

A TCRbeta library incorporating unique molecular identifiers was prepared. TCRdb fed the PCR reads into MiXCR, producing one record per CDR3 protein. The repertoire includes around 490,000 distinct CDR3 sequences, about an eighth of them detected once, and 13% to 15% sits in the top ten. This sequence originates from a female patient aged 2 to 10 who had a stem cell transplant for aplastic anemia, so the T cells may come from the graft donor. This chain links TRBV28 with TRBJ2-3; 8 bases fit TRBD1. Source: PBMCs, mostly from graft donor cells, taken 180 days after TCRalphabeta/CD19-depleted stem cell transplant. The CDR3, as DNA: TGTGCCAGCAGTTTAGTCCCCGGGACAGGAGGTATTCAGGATACGCAGTATTTT. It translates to CASSLVPGTGGIQDTQYF.